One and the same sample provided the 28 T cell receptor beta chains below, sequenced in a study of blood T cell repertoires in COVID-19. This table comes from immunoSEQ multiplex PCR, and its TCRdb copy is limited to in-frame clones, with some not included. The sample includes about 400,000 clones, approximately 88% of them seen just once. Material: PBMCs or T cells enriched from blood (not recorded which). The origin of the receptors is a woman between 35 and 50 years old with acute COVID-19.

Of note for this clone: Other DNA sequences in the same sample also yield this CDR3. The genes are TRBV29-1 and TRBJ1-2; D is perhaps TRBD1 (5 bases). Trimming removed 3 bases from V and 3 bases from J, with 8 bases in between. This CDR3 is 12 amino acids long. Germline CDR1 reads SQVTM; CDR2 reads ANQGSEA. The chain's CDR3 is CSVERGDYGYTF. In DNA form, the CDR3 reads TGCAGCGTTGAGCGGGGCGACTATGGCTACACCTTC.

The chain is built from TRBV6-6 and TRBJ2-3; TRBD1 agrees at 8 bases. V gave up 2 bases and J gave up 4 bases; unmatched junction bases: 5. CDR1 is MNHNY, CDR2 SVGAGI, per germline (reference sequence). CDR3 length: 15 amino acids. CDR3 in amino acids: CASSYGNRGADTQYF. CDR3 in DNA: TGTGCCAGCAGTTACGGGAACAGGGGGGCAGATACGCAGTATTTT.

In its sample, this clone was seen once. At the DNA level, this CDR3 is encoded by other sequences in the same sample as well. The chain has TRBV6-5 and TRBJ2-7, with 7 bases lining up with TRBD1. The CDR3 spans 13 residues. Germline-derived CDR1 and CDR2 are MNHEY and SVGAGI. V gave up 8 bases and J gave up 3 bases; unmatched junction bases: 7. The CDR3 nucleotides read TGTGCCAGCTCCCGGACAGGCCTCTACGAGCAGTACTTC. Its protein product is CASSRTGLYEQYF.

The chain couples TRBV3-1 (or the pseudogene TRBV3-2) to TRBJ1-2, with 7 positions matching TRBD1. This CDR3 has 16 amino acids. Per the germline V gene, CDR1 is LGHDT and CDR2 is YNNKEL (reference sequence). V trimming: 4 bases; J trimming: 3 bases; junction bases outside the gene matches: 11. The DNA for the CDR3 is TGTGCCAGCAGCCCAAGGTGGACAGGCGGTGACTATGGCTACACCTTC. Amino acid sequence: CASSPRWTGGDYGYTF.

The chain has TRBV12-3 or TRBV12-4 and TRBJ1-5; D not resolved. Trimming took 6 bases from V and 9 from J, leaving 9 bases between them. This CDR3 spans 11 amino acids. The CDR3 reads CASSAGAPQHF. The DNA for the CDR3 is TGTGCCAGCAGCGCGGGTGCGCCCCAGCATTTT.

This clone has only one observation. CDR3 DNA: TGTGCCAGCAGCTTAATTGGCAAAAAGTCCTCAGGAAACACCATATATTTT. It codes for CASSLIGKKSSGNTIYF. The chain recombines TRBV7-9 with TRBJ1-3; D unclear. The germline V and J ends were trimmed by 2 bases and 4 bases, with 18 bases remaining between them. The CDR3 has 17 residues. CDR1 and CDR2 from the germline V gene are SEHNR and FQNEAQ (reference sequence).

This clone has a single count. CDR3 nucleotide sequence: TGTGCCAGTAGTATAGGTGGCGGGGCTAATGAAAAACTGTTTTTT. This sequence encodes CASSIGGGANEKLFF. The chain couples TRBV19 to TRBJ1-4; D is unresolved. CDR1 and CDR2 from the germline V gene are LNHDA and SQIVND (reference sequence). The V and J ends lost 1 base and 3 bases respectively, with 9 bases between them. CDR3 length: 15 residues.

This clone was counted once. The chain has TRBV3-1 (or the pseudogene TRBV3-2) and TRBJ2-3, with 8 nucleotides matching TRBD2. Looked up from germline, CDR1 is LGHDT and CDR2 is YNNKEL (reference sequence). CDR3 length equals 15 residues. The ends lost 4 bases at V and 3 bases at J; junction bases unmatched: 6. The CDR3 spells CASSPTGLGTDTQYF. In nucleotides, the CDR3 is TGTGCCAGCAGCCCAACGGGACTAGGGACAGATACGCAGTATTTT.

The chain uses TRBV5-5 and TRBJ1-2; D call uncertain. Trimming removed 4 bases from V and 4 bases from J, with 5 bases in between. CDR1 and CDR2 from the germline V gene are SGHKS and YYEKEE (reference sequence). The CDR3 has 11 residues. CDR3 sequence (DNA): TGTGCCAGCAGCCACAGCTATGGCTACACCTTC. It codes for CASSHSYGYTF.

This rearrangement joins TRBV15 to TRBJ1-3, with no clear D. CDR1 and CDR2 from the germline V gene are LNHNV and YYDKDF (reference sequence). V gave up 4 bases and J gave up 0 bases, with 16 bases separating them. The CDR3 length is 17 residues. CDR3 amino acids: CATSTRRLANSGNTIYF. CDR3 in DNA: TGTGCCACCAGCACCCGACGACTAGCTAACTCTGGAAACACCATATATTTT.

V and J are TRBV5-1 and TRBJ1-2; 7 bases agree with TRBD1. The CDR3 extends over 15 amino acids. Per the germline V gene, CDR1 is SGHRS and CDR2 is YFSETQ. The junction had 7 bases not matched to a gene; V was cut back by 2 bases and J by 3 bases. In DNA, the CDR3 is TGCGCCAGCAGCTTAGCACTTGGGACAGACTATGGCTACACCTTC. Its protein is CASSLALGTDYGYTF.

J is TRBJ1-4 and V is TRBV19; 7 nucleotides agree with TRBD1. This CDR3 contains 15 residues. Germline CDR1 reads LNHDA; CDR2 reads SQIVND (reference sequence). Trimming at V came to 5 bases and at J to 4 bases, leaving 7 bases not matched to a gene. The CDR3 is CASSLSTGNNEKLFF. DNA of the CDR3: TGTGCCAGTAGTTTATCGACAGGGAATAATGAAAAACTGTTTTTT.

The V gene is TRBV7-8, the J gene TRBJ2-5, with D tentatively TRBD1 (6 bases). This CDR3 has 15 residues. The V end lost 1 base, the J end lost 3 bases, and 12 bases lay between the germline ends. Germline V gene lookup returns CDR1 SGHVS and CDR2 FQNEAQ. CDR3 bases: TGTGCCAGCAGCTTAGTTAGGGGGATGAAAGAGACCCAGTACTTC. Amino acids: CASSLVRGMKETQYF.

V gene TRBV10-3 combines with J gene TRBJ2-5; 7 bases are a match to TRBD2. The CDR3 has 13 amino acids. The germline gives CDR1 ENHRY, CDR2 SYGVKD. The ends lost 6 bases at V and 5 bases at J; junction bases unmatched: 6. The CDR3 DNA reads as TGTGCCATCAGCTCTGGGCGGGAGGAGACCCAGTACTTC. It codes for CAISSGREETQYF.

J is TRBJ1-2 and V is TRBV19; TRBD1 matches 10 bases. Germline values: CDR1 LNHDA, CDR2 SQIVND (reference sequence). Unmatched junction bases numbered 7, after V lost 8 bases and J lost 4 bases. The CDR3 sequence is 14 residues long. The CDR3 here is CASFDRGRGYGYTF. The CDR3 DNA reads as TGTGCCAGTTTCGACAGGGGGCGAGGCTATGGCTACACCTTC. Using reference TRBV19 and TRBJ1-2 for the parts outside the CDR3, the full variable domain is DGGITQSPKYLFRKEGQNVTLSCEQNLNHDAMYWYRQDPGQGLRLIYYSQIVNDFQKGDIAEGYSVSREKKESFPLTVTSAQKNPTAFYLCASFDRGRGYGYTFGSGTRLTVV.

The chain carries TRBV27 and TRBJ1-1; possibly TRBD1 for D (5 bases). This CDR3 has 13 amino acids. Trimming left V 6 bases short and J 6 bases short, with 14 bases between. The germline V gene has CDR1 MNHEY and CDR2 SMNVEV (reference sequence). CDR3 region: CASSWGGEAEAFF. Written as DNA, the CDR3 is TGTGCCAGCAGCTGGGGAGGGGAGGCTGAAGCTTTCTTT.

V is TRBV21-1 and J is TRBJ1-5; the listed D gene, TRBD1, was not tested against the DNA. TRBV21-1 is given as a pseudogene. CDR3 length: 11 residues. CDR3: CASRVGQREHF. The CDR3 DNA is TGTGCCAGCAGGGTAGGACAGCGCGAACATTTT.

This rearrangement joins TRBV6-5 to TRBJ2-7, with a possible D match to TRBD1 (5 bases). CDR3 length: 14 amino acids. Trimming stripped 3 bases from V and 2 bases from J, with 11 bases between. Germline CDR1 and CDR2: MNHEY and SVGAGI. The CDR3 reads CASSYRRVAYEQYF. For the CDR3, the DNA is TGTGCCAGCAGTTATCGCAGGGTGGCCTACGAGCAGTACTTC.

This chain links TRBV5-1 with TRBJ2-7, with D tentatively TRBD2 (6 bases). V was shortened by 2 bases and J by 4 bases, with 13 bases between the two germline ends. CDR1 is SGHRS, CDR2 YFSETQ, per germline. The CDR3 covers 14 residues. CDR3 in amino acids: CASSFTGEGYEQYF. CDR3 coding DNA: TGCGCCAGCAGCTTTACGGGGGAAGGTTACGAGCAGTACTTC.

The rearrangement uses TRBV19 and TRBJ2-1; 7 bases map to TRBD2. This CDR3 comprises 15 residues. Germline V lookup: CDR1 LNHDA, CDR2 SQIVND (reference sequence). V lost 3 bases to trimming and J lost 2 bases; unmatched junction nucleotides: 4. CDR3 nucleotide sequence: TGTGCCAGTAGTATTTCTCTAGCGGCCTACAATGAGCAGTTCTTC. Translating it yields CASSISLAAYNEQFF.

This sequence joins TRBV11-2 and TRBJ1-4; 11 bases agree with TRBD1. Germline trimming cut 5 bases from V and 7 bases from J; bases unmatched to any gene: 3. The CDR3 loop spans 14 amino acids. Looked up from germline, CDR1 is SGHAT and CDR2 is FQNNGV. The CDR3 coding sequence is TGTGCCAGCAGCCGGACAGGGGGCGTTGAAAAACTGTTTTTT. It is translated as CASSRTGGVEKLFF.

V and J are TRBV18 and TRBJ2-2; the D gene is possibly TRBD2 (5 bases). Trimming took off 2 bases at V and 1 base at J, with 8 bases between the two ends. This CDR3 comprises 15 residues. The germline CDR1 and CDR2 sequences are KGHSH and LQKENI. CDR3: CASSPGGGNTGELFF. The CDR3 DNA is TGTGCCAGCTCACCAGGAGGCGGGAACACCGGGGAGCTGTTTTTT.

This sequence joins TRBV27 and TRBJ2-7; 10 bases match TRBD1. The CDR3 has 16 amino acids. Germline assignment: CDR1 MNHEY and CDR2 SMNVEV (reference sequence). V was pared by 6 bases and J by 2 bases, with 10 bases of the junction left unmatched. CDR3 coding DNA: TGTGCCAGCAGAAAAATTCCGACAGGGGGCCCCTACGAGCAGTACTTC. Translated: CASRKIPTGGPYEQYF.

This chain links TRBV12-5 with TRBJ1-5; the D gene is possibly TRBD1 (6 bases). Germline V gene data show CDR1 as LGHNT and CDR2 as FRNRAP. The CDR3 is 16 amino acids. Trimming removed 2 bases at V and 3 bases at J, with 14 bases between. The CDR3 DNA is TGTGCTAGTGGTTTGAAAGGTGCAGGGGTCAATCAGCCCCAGCATTTT. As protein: CASGLKGAGVNQPQHF.

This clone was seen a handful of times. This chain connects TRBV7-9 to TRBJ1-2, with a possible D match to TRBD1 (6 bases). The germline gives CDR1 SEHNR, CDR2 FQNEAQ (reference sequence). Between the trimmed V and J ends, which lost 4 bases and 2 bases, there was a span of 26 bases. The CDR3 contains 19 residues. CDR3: CASSSTRGRGTLINYGYTF. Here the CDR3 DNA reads TGTGCCAGCAGCTCCACGAGGGGCAGGGGAACCCTTATCAACTATGGCTACACCTTC.

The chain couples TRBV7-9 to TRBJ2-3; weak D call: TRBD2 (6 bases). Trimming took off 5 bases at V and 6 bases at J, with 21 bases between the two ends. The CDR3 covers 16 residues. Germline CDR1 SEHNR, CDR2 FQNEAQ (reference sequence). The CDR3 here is CASSRLAGPRVDTQYF. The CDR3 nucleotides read TGTGCCAGCAGCCGACTGGCGGGGCCCCGCGTGGATACGCAGTATTTT.

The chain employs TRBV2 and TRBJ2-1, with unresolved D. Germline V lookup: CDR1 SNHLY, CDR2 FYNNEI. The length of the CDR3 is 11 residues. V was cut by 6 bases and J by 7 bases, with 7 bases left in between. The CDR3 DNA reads TGTGCCAGCAGCCGGGTGAATGAGCAGTTCTTC. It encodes CASSRVNEQFF.

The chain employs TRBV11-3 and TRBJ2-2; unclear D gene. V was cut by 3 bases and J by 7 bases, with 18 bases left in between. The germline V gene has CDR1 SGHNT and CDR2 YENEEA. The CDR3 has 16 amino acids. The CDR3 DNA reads TGTGCCAGCAGCTTTGGAGAGTACCACCAAAGCGGGGAGCTGTTTTTT. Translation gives CASSFGEYHQSGELFF.